These 31 T cell receptor beta chains originate from one sample sequenced in a study of shared clonotypes between healthy human individuals. Libraries were prepared by immunoSEQ multiplex PCR; TCRdb keeps only in-frame clonotypes and omits some of them. The sample has about 520,000 clones; around four fifths are singletons. Sequences were obtained from PBMCs. The receptor source for this set is a woman between 35 and 50 years old in good health. Some clones in this sample may be carry-over from other donors' samples.

This clone was seen a handful of times. The genes are TRBV4-3 and TRBJ2-1, with 7 bases that match TRBD2. The CDR3 runs 17 residues. The V and J ends lost 0 bases and 8 bases, in that order; junction bases with no gene match: 13. From germline, CDR1 is LGHNA and CDR2 YSLEER. The CDR3 spells CASSQDRAREIEYEQFF. CDR3 bases: TGCGCCAGCAGCCAAGATCGGGCGCGGGAGATTGAATATGAGCAGTTCTTC.

V is TRBV27 and J is TRBJ2-7, with a possible D match to TRBD1 (6 bases). The CDR3 length is 14 residues. Germline-derived CDR1 and CDR2 are MNHEY and SMNVEV (reference sequence). Trimming cost V 6 bases and J 7 bases, with 19 bases left between them. CDR3 sequence: CASSSRQDSWEQYF. In DNA, the CDR3 is TGTGCCAGCAGCTCAAGACAGGACTCCTGGGAGCAGTACTTC.

This clone has just a few counts. The rearrangement uses TRBV4-3 and TRBJ2-5, with unresolved D. From germline, CDR1 is LGHNA and CDR2 YSLEER. CDR3 length: 15 amino acids. The ends were cut back, 0 bases at V and 5 bases at J, with 13 bases in the middle. DNA for the CDR3: TGCGCCAGCAGCCAAGATCCGTTTGTAAGGGAGACCCAGTACTTC. Protein: CASSQDPFVRETQYF.

The chain combines TRBV7-8 with TRBJ2-5; 7 bases map to TRBD2. The tail of the sequence fits TRBJ2-7 better, so the J call may be wrong. The CDR3 covers 14 residues. CDR1 is SGHVS and CDR2 is FQNEAQ in the germline V gene. The CDR3 sequence is CASRQSGGSYEQYF. The CDR3, as DNA: TGTGCCAGCAGGCAATCGGGGGGTTCCTACGAGCAGTACTTC.

The rearrangement links TRBV18 to TRBJ2-5; 10 nucleotides agree with TRBD2. The germline V gene encodes CDR1 KGHSH and CDR2 LQKENI. This CDR3 spans 14 amino acids. The trim removed 5 bases at V and 5 bases at J, leaving 5 bases unmatched. The CDR3 loop is CASSASGSYETQYF. The CDR3 bases are TGTGCCAGCTCAGCTAGCGGGAGCTACGAGACCCAGTACTTC.

About this clone itself: The same CDR3 also results from other DNA sequences found in this sample. This chain uses TRBV6-1 with TRBJ1-5, with D unclear. Germline V CDR1 and CDR2: MNHNS, SASEGT. V lost 2 bases and J 4 bases, leaving 6 bases between the germline ends. The CDR3 runs 13 residues. The CDR3 coding sequence is TGTGCCAGCAGTGAAAATGGTAATCAGCCCCAGCATTTT. Encoded protein: CASSENGNQPQHF.

This rearrangement joins TRBV18 to TRBJ2-5; D unclear. Between the trimmed V and J ends, which lost 6 bases and 2 bases, there was a span of 10 bases. Germline CDR1 reads KGHSH; CDR2 reads LQKENI. The CDR3 spans 13 residues. For the CDR3, the DNA is TGTGCCAGCTCGGAAGGGATACAAGAGACCCAGTACTTC. It specifies CASSEGIQETQYF.

Points on this clone: Within the sample, other DNA sequences also encode this same CDR3. The chain recombines TRBV28 with TRBJ1-2; D is uncertain. The germline gives CDR1 MDHEN, CDR2 SYDVKM. The CDR3 runs to 13 residues. With 2 bases removed from V and 2 bases from J, the gap between germline ends came to 6 bases. The chain's CDR3 is CASSLGQNYGYTF. CDR3 nucleotide sequence: TGTGCCAGCAGTTTAGGGCAGAACTATGGCTACACCTTC.

The chain is built from TRBV2 and TRBJ2-5, with no clear D. The length of the CDR3 is 11 residues. Germline V gives CDR1 SNHLY, CDR2 FYNNEI. Trimming pared 2 bases from V and 11 bases from J, leaving 9 bases between. CDR3 coding DNA: TGTGCCAGCAGTGAATTGAGTGAGCAGTACTTC. Its protein product is CASSELSEQYF.

The sample holds one count of this clone. The chain recombines TRBV6-1 with TRBJ1-3; no clear D. Germline assignment: CDR1 MNHNS and CDR2 SASEGT. CDR3 length equals 15 residues. Trimming cost V 7 bases and J 3 bases, with 16 bases left between them. The CDR3, as DNA: TGTGCCAGCACCCTCGGGAACGAGGTTGGAAACACCATATATTTT. Translated: CASTLGNEVGNTIYF.

This clone is a singleton in its sample. This chain uses TRBV5-1 with TRBJ2-1; a possible D gene is TRBD2 (5 bases). This CDR3 is built from 12 residues. The germline CDR1 and CDR2 sequences are SGHRS and YFSETQ. The ends were cut back, 7 bases at V and 9 bases at J, with 14 bases in the middle. The CDR3 DNA reads as TGCGCCAGCCGGGGTAGTTTCGGTGAGCAGTTCTTC. Translated: CASRGSFGEQFF. Using reference TRBV5-1 and TRBJ2-1 for the parts outside the CDR3, the full variable domain is KAGVTQTPRYLIKTRGQQVTLSCSPISGHRSVSWYQQTPGQGLQFLFEYFSETQRNKGNFPGRFSGRQFSNSRSEMNVSTLELGDSALYLCASRGSFGEQFFGPGTRLTVL.

This chain joins TRBV5-1 and TRBJ1-1; D is unclear. CDR1 and CDR2 (germline): SGHRS, YFSETQ. V was cut by 0 bases and J by 3 bases, with 9 bases left in between. The length of the CDR3 is 14 residues. The CDR3 loop reads CASSLVFGDTEAFF. The CDR3 DNA reads TGCGCCAGCAGCTTGGTTTTTGGAGACACTGAAGCTTTCTTT.

The chain carries TRBV21-1 and TRBJ1-2; the table names TRBD1, a call not compared with the DNA. TRBV21-1 is recorded as a pseudogene. The CDR3 sequence is 15 residues long. The CDR3 sequence is CASKLNLQGPAGYTF. Here the CDR3 DNA reads TGTGCCAGCAAACTTAACTTACAGGGTCCTGCGGGCTACACCTTC.

This clone was detected only a few times. The chain links TRBV7-2 to TRBJ2-7; D is unresolved. This CDR3 is 14 amino acids long. V shed 1 base and J shed 1 base, with 8 bases lying between them. Germline values: CDR1 SGHTA, CDR2 FQGNSA. The CDR3 DNA sequence: TGTGCCAGCAGCTTAGAGTATACATCCTACGAGCAGTACTTC. The encoded protein is CASSLEYTSYEQYF. The variable domain in full, completed from reference TRBV7-2 and TRBJ2-7, reads GAGVSQSPSNKVTEKGKDVELRCDPISGHTALYWYRQSLGQGLEFLIYFQGNSAPDKSGLPSDRFSAERTGGSVSTLTIQRTQQEDSAVYLCASSLEYTSYEQYFGPGTRLTVT.

This clone was recorded many times. This chain links TRBV15 with TRBJ1-4; D remains ambiguous. CDR3 length equals 15 residues. Germline lookup yields CDR1 LNHNV and CDR2 YYDKDF (reference sequence). Between the trimmed V and J ends, which lost 7 bases and 8 bases, there was a span of 20 bases. DNA of the CDR3: TGTGCCACCACCGAGCACCGGGCCTCGGGAGAAAAACTGTTTTTT. Its protein is CATTEHRASGEKLFF.

The rearrangement uses TRBV30 and TRBJ1-2; 9 bases line up with TRBD1. The CDR3 extends over 16 amino acids. V lost 2 bases, J lost 3 bases, and 10 bases stayed unmatched. The V gene's germline CDR1 is GTSNPN and CDR2 SVGIG (reference sequence). The CDR3 DNA is TGTGCCTGGAGTAGGTTAGTGGGACAGGGTGACTATGGCTACACCTTC. Translating gives CAWSRLVGQGDYGYTF.

CDR3 sequence reads: CASSLVGPGRSREQYF. Written as DNA, the CDR3 is TGTGCCAGCAGCTTAGTAGGTCCAGGTAGGTCACGCGAGCAGTACTTC. The rearrangement joins TRBV7-2 to TRBJ2-7; D remains unclear. Germline CDR1 SGHTA, CDR2 FQGNSA. The ends were cut back, 1 base at V and 6 bases at J, with 19 bases in the middle. CDR3 length equals 16 residues.

V is TRBV5-1 and J is TRBJ2-7, with D possibly matching TRBD1 (6 bases). CDR1 is SGHRS and CDR2 is YFSETQ in the germline V gene. The length of the CDR3 is 14 residues. Trimming took off 0 bases at V and 6 bases at J, with 13 bases between the two ends. CDR3 sequence reads: CASSLDQGFSEQYF. CDR3 coding DNA: TGCGCCAGCAGCTTGGATCAGGGGTTCTCCGAGCAGTACTTC. The complete variable domain, with remaining parts taken from reference TRBV5-1 and TRBJ2-7, reads KAGVTQTPRYLIKTRGQQVTLSCSPISGHRSVSWYQQTPGQGLQFLFEYFSETQRNKGNFPGRFSGRQFSNSRSEMNVSTLELGDSALYLCASSLDQGFSEQYFGPGTRLTVT.

In nucleotides, the CDR3 is TGTGCCAGCAGTTACGGGGGGCGGGATGAGCAGTTCTTC. Its translation: CASSYGGRDEQFF. The genes are TRBV6-5 and TRBJ2-1; D is tentatively TRBD1 or TRBD2 (6 bases each). V lost 2 bases and J 8 bases, leaving 10 bases between the germline ends. This CDR3 region has 13 residues. CDR1 and CDR2 from the germline V gene are MNHEY and SVGAGI.

The gene calls are TRBV5-1 and TRBJ2-7, with a possible D match to TRBD2 (5 bases). CDR3 length: 15 residues. The V and J ends lost 0 bases and 12 bases respectively, with 22 bases between them. Germline loops: CDR1 SGHRS, CDR2 YFSETQ. CDR3 protein: CASSLGEAPLGSGYF. The CDR3 DNA reads as TGCGCCAGCAGCTTGGGTGAGGCTCCACTCGGAAGCGGGTACTTC.

The gene calls are TRBV5-1 and TRBJ1-5; D might be TRBD1 (6 bases). This CDR3 region has 14 residues. The ends were cut back, 0 bases at V and 7 bases at J, with 11 bases in the middle. Germline CDR1 reads SGHRS; CDR2 reads YFSETQ. The DNA of the CDR3 is TGCGCCAGCAGCTTGGTCGGGGGCGAACAGCCCCAGCATTTT. Translation gives CASSLVGGEQPQHF.

V and J are TRBV19 and TRBJ1-2; tentatively, D is TRBD1 (5 bases). The CDR3 is made up of 15 amino acids. Per the germline V gene, CDR1 is LNHDA and CDR2 is SQIVND (reference sequence). Trimming cost V 0 bases and J 5 bases, with 13 bases left between them. This CDR3 is CASSIEGPRGYGYTF. The DNA of the CDR3 is TGTGCCAGTAGTATAGAGGGACCGCGAGGGTATGGCTACACCTTC.

The gene calls are TRBV19 and TRBJ2-5; D uncertain. The germline gives CDR1 LNHDA, CDR2 SQIVND (reference sequence). V was pared by 9 bases and J by 1 base, with 12 bases between. CDR3 size: 13 residues. The CDR3 DNA sequence: TGTGCCAGCTCGAGGCGGAGCCAAGAGACCCAGTACTTC. Residues: CASSRRSQETQYF.

The chain links TRBV11-3 to TRBJ1-2; perhaps TRBD1 as D (5 bases). Trimming pared 5 bases from V and 4 bases from J, leaving 17 bases between. Germline V CDR1 and CDR2: SGHNT, YENEEA. The CDR3 loop spans 15 amino acids. The CDR3 DNA reads as TGTGCCAGCAGCCACAGCGGTTCGACAGTCTATGGCTACACCTTC. This codes for CASSHSGSTVYGYTF.

This chain uses TRBV5-4 with TRBJ1-1; no definite D call. Between the trimmed V and J ends, which lost 0 bases and 6 bases, there was a span of 3 bases. Looked up from germline, CDR1 is SGHNT and CDR2 is YYREEE (reference sequence). The CDR3 length is 11 residues. CDR3 coding DNA: TGTGCCAGCAGCTTGGGGTCTGAAGCTTTCTTT. It yields the protein CASSLGSEAFF.

The chain has TRBV6-5 and TRBJ2-1; 14 bases are shared with TRBD2. The CDR3 consists of 15 residues. Germline CDR1 MNHEY, CDR2 SVGAGI. The V and J ends lost 7 bases and 2 bases, in that order; junction bases with no gene match: 1. This CDR3 is CASKGLAGAYNEQFF. The CDR3 DNA follows: TGTGCCAGCAAGGGACTAGCGGGAGCCTACAATGAGCAGTTCTTC.

The chain joins TRBV2 to TRBJ1-1; 7 bases are shared with TRBD1. Germline loops: CDR1 SNHLY, CDR2 FYNNEI. Germline trimming cut 7 bases from V and 4 bases from J; bases unmatched to any gene: 15. The CDR3 covers 16 residues. The CDR3 bases are TGTGCCAGCACCCCAGGTAGGGCGGCAGGGGGCACTGAAGCTTTCTTT. Amino acid sequence: CASTPGRAAGGTEAFF.

The V gene is TRBV7-9, the J gene TRBJ1-1; D remains unclear. The CDR3 sequence is 15 residues long. Germline assignment: CDR1 SEHNR and CDR2 FQNEAQ (reference sequence). Trimming removed 1 base from V and 1 base from J, with 10 bases in between. Here the CDR3 reads CASSLVHYRNTEAFF. CDR3 DNA sequence: TGTGCCAGCAGCTTAGTTCACTACAGGAACACTGAAGCTTTCTTT. The complete variable domain, with remaining parts taken from reference TRBV7-9 and TRBJ1-1, reads DTGVSQNPRHKITKRGQNVTFRCDPISEHNRLYWYRQTLGQGPEFLTYFQNEAQLEKSRLLSDRFSAERPKGSFSTLEIQRTEQGDSAMYLCASSLVHYRNTEAFFGQGTRLTVV.

The CDR3 DNA follows: TGTGCCAGCAGCCTCAGGGTAGGGCGGGAGACCCAGTACTTC. Residues: CASSLRVGRETQYF. The chain is built from TRBV7-8 and TRBJ2-5; TRBD1 is a possible D gene (5 bases). Germline CDR1 is SGHVS and CDR2 is FQNEAQ. The V gene lost 5 bases and the J gene lost 5 bases, with 15 bases spanning the gap. The CDR3 runs 14 residues.

This sequence joins TRBV11-3 and TRBJ2-7; D call uncertain. The last part of the DNA fits TRBJ2-1 better; the J call may be wrong. The germline gives CDR1 SGHNT, CDR2 YENEEA. The CDR3 totals 14 residues. CDR3 loop: CASSLGGSYNEQFF. Here the CDR3 DNA reads TGTGCCAGCAGCTTAGGAGGCTCCTACAATGAGCAGTTCTTC.

This chain uses TRBV29-1 with TRBJ2-7; 14 bases are a match to TRBD2. The V segment lost 6 bases and the J segment 2 bases; nucleotides outside the gene matches: 3. This CDR3 is 14 amino acids long. Germline CDR1 reads SQVTM; CDR2 reads ANQGSEA. The CDR3, as DNA: TGCAGCGTGGAGGGACTAGCGGGAGCCTACGAGCAGTACTTC. It specifies CSVEGLAGAYEQYF.